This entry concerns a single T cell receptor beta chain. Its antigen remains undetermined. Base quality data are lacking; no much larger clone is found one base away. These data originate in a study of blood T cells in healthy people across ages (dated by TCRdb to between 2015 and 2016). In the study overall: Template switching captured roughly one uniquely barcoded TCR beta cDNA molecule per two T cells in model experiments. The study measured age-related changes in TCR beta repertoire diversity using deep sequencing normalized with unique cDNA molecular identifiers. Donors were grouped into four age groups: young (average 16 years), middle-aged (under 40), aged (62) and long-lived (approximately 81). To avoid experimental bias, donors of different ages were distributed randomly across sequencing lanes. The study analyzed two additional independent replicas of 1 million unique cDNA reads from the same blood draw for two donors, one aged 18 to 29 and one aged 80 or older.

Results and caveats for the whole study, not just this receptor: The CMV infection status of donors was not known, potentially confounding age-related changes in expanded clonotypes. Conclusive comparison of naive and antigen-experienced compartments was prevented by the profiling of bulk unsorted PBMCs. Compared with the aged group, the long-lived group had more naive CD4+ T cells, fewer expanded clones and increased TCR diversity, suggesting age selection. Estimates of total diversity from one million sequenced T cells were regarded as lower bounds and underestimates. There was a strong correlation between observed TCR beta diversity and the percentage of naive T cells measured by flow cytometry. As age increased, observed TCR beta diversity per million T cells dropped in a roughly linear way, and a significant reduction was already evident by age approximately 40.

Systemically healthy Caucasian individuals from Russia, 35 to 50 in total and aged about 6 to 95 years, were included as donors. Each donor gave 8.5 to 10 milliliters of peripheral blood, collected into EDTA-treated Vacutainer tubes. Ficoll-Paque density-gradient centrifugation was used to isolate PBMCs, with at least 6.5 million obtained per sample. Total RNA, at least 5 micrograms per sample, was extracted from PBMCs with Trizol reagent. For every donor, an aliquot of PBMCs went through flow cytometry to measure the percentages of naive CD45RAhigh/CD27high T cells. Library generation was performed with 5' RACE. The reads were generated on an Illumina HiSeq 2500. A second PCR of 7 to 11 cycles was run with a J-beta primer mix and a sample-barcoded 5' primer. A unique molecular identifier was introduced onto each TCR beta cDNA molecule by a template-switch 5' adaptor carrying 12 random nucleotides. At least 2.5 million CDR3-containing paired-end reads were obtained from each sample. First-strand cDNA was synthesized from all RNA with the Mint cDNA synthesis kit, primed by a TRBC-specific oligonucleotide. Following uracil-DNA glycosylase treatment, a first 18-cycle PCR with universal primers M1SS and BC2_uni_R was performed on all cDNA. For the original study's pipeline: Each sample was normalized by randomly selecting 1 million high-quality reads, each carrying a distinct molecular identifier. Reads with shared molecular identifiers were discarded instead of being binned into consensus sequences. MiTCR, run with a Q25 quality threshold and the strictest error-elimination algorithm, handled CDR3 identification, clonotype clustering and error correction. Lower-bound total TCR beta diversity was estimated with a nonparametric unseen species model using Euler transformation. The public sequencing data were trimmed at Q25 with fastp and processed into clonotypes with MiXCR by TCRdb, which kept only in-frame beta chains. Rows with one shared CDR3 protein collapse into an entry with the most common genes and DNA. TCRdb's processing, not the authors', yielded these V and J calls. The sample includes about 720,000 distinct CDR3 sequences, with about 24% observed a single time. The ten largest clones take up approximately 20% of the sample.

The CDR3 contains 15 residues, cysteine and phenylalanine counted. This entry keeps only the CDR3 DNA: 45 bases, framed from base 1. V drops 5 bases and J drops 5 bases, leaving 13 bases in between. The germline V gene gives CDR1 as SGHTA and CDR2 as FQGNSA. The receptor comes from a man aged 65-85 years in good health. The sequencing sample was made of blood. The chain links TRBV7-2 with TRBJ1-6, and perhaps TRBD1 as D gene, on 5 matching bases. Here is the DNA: TGTGCCAGCAGCGGGCGTATGGGGGATAATTCACCCCTCCACTTT. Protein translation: CASSGRMGDNSPLHF.